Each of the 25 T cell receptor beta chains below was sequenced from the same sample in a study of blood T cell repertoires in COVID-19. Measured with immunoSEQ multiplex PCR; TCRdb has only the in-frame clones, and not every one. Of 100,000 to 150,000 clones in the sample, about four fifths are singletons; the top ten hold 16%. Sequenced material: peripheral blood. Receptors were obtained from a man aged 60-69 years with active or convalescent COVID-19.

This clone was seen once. The CDR3 loop reads CASSGTSDTQYF. The CDR3 region has the DNA TGTGCCAGCAGTGGGACATCAGATACGCAGTATTTT. The chain has TRBV3-1 (or the pseudogene TRBV3-2) and TRBJ2-3; a weak D match, TRBD1 (6 bases). V lost 6 bases, J lost 4 bases, and 8 bases lay in between. This CDR3 has 12 residues. Germline V lookup: CDR1 LGHDT, CDR2 YNNKEL (reference sequence).

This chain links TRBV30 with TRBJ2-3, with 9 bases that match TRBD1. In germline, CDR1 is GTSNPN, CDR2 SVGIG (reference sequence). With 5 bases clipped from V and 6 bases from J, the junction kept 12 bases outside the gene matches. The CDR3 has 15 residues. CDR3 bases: TGTGCCTGGGCAGCCGGGACAGGGAGGTGGGATACGCAGTATTTT. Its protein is CAWAAGTGRWDTQYF.

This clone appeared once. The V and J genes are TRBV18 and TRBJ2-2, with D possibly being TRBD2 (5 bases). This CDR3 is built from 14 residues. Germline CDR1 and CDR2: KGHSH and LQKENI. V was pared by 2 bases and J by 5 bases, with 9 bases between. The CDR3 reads CASSPSRDTGELFF. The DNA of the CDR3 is TGTGCCAGCTCACCATCTCGGGATACCGGGGAGCTGTTTTTT.

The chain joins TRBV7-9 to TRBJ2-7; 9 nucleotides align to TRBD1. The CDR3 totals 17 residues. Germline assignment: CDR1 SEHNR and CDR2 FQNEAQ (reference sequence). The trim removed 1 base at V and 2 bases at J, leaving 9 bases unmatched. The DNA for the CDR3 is TGTGCCAGCAGCTTAGTTTCTAACAGGGGGCCACCCTACGAGCAGTACTTC. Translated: CASSLVSNRGPPYEQYF.

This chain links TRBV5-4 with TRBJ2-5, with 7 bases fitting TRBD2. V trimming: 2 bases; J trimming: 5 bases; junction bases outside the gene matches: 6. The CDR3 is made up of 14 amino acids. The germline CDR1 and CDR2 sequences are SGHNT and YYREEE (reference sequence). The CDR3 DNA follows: TGTGCCAGCAGCTTCGGGGGGAGGAAGGAGACCCAGTACTTC. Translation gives CASSFGGRKETQYF.

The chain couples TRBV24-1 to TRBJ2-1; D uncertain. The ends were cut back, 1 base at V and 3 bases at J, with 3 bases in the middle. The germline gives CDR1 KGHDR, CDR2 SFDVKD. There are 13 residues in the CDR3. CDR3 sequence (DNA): TGTGCCACCAGTGATTTCCTCTACAATGAGCAGTTCTTC. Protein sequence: CATSDFLYNEQFF.

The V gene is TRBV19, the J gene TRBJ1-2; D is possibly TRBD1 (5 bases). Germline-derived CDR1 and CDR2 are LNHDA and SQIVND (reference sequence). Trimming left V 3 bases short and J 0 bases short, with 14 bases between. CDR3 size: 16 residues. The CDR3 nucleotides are TGTGCCAGTAGTATTCAGGGCGGCAGAGCTAACTATGGCTACACCTTC. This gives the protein CASSIQGGRANYGYTF.

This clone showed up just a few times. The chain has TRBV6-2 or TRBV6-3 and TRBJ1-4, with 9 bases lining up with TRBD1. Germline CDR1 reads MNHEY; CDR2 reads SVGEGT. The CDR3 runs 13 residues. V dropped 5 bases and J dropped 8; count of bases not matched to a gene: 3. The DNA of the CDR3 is TGTGCCAGCAGTACGGGACAGGGCGAAAAACTGTTTTTT. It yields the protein CASSTGQGEKLFF.

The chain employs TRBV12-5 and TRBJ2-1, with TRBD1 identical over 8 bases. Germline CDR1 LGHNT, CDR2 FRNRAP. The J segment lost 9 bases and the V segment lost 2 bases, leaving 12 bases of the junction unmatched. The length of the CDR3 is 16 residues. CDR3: CASGLRGTGPRVEQFF. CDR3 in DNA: TGTGCTAGTGGTTTGAGGGGGACAGGCCCCAGGGTTGAGCAGTTCTTC. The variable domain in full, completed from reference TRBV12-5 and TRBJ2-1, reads DARVTQTPRHKVTEMGQEVTMRCQPILGHNTVFWYRQTMMQGLELLAYFRNRAPLDDSGMPKDRFSAEMPDATLATLKIQPSEPRDSAVYFCASGLRGTGPRVEQFFGPGTRLTVL.

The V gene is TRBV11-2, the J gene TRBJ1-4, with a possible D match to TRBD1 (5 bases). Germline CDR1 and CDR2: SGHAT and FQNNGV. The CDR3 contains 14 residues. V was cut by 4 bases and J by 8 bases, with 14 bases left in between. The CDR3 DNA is TGTGCCAGCAGCTGGGACTTTCACCCCGAAAAACTGTTTTTT. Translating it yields CASSWDFHPEKLFF.

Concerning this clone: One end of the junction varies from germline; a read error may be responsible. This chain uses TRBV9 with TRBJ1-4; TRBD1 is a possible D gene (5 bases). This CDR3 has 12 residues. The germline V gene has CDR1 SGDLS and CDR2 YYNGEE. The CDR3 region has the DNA TGTGCCAGCAGCCCGGGGGTCGGTCCGATAAATTTT. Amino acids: CASSPGVGPINF.

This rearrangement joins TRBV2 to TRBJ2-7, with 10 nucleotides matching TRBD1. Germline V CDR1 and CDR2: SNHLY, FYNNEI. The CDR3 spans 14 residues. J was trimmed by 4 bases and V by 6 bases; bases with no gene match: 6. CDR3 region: CASRLGGQGYEQYF. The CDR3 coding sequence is TGTGCCAGCAGATTGGGGGGACAGGGGTACGAGCAGTACTTC.

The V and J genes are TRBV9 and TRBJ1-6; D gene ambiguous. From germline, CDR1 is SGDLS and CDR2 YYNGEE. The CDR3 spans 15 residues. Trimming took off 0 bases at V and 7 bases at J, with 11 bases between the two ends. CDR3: CASSVAPSSNSPLHF. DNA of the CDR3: TGTGCCAGCAGCGTAGCTCCGTCCTCGAATTCACCCCTCCACTTT.

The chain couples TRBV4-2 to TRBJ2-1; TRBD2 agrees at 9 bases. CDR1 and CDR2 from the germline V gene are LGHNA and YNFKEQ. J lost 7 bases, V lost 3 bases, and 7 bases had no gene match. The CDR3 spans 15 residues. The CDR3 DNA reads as TGTGCCAGCAGCCATATGACTAGCGGAACTAATGAGCAGTTCTTC. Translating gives CASSHMTSGTNEQFF.

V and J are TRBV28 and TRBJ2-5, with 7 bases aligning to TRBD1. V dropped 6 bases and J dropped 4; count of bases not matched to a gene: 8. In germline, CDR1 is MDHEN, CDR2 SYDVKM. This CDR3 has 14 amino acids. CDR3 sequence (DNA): TGTGCCAGCAGCAAACCCACAGGGGTAGAGACCCAGTACTTC. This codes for CASSKPTGVETQYF.

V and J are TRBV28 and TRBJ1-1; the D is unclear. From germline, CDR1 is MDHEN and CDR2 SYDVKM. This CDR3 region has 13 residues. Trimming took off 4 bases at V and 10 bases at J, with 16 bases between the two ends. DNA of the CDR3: TGTGCCAGCAGTTCCCTCCTACTAGCTGGAGCTTTCTTT. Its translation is CASSSLLLAGAFF. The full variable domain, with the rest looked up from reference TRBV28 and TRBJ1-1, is DVKVTQSSRYLVKRTGEKVFLECVQDMDHENMFWYRQDPGLGLRLIYFSYDVKMKEKGDIPEGYSVSREKKERFSLILESASTNQTSMYLCASSSLLLAGAFFGQGTRLTVV.

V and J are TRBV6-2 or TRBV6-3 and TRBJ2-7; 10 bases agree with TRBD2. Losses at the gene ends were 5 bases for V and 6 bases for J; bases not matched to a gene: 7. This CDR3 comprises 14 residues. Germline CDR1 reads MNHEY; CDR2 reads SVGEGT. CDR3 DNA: TGTGCCAGCAGTCCAAGCGGGAGGGCCTTCGAGCAGTACTTC. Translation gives CASSPSGRAFEQYF.

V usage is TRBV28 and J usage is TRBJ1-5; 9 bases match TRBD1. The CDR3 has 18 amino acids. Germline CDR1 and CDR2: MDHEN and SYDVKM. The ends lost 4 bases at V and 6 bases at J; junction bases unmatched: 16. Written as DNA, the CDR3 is TGTGCCAGCAGTTCCACACTCGGGACAGGGAGGGAAGGTCAGCCCCAGCATTTT. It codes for CASSSTLGTGREGQPQHF.

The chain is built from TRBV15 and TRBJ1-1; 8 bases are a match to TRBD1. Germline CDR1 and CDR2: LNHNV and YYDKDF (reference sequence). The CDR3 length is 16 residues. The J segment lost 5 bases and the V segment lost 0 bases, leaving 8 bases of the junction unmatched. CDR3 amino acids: CATSRDITGGWTEAFF. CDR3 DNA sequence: TGTGCCACCAGCAGAGATATCACAGGGGGATGGACTGAAGCTTTCTTT.

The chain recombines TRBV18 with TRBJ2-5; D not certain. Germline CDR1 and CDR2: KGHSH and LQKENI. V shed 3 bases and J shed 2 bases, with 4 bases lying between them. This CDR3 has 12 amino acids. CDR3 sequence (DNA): TGTGCCAGCTCACCCTCTCAAGAGACCCAGTACTTC. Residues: CASSPSQETQYF. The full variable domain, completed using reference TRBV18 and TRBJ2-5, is NAGVMQNPRHLVRRRGQEARLRCSPMKGHSHVYWYRQLPEEGLKFMVYLQKENIIDESGMPKERFSAEFPKEGPSILRIQQVVRGDSAAYFCASSPSQETQYFGPGTRLLVL.

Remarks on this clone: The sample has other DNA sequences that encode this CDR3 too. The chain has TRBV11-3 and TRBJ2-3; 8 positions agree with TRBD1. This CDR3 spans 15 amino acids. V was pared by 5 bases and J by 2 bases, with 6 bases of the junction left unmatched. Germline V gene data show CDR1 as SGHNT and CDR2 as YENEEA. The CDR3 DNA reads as TGTGCCAGCAGCCCCCGTCAGGGGGCCACAGATACGCAGTATTTT. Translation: CASSPRQGATDTQYF.

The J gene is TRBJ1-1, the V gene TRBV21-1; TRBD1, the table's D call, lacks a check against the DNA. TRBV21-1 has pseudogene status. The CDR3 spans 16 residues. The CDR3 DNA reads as TGTGCCAGCAGCAAACCGAGGGACACCCGGAACACTGAAGCTTTCTTT. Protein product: CASSKPRDTRNTEAFF.

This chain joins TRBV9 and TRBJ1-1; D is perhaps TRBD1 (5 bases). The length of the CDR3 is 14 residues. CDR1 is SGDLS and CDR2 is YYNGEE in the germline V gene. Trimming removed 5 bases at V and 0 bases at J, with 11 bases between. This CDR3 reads CASSVGGMNTEAFF. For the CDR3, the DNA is TGTGCCAGCAGTGTGGGGGGGATGAACACTGAAGCTTTCTTT.

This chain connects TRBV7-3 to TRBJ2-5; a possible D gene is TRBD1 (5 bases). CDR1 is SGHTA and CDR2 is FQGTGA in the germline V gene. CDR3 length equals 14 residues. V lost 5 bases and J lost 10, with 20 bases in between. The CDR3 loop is CASSPRSQSRDQYF. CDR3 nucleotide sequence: TGTGCCAGCAGCCCACGATCGCAAAGCAGGGACCAGTACTTC.

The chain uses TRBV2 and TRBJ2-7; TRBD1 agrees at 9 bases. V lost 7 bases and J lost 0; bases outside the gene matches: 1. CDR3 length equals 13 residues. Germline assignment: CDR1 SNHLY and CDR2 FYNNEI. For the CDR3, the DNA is TGTGCCAGCACGGGACAGGGCTCCTACGAGCAGTACTTC. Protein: CASTGQGSYEQYF. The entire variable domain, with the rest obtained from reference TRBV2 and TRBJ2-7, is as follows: EPEVTQTPSHQVTQMGQEVILRCVPISNHLYFYWYRQILGQKVEFLVSFYNNEISEKSEIFDDQFSVERPDGSNFTLKIRSTKLEDSAMYFCASTGQGSYEQYFGPGTRLTVT.